This TCR beta chain was captured in a study of OX40 agonist ivuxolimab in advanced cancers. Study-wide background: Antecedent anti-PD-1, anti-PD-L1 or anti-CTLA-4 therapy was permissible, with around 40% having received some. Regarding the study as a whole: CD8+ T cells showed, on average, more clonal expansion than CD4+ cells.

About this clone itself: Its specificity is unknown.

The ends were cut back, 2 bases at V and 1 base at J, with 8 bases in the middle. This CDR3 comprises 14 residues. CDR1 and CDR2 from the germline V gene are MNHNS and SASEGT. Data came from immunoSEQ multiplex PCR; TCRdb stores just in-frame clones and leaves some out. The sample comprises 50,000 to 70,000 clones, 85% to 90% of which are singletons, and roughly an eighth rests with the top ten. The specimen was CD4+ or CD8+ T cells sorted from blood, collected in a trial of the OX40 agonist ivuxolimab. The genes are TRBV6-1 and TRBJ1-1; D gene ambiguous. The source of this sequence is an adult with an advanced solid tumor such as melanoma, head and neck, liver or kidney cancer. CDR3 sequence: CASSESSGNTEAFF. For the CDR3, the DNA is TGTGCCAGCAGTGAATCCTCGGGGAACACTGAAGCTTTCTTT.